Given below is one T cell receptor (beta chain) in context. These data are taken from a study of control samples from healthy donors and cancer patients. Using immunoSEQ multiplex PCR, the repertoire was profiled, and TCRdb retains in-frame clones only, with some absent. The sample lists around 130,000 clones, about nine tenths occurring once. Germline CDR1 is LNHDA and CDR2 is SQIVND (reference sequence). This CDR3 is built from 14 residues. V shed 5 bases and J shed 1 base, with 9 bases lying between them. The J gene is TRBJ1-5, the V gene TRBV19; tentatively, D is TRBD1 (5 bases). The clonotype comes from a man in his fifties with head and neck cancer. Input material: PBMCs. The chain's CDR3 is CASSEQVSNQPQHF. For the CDR3, the DNA is TGTGCCAGTAGTGAACAGGTCAGCAATCAGCCCCAGCATTTT. The entire variable domain, with the rest obtained from reference TRBV19 and TRBJ1-5, is as follows: DGGITQSPKYLFRKEGQNVTLSCEQNLNHDAMYWYRQDPGQGLRLIYYSQIVNDFQKGDIAEGYSVSREKKESFPLTVTSAQKNPTAFYLCASSEQVSNQPQHFGDGTRLSIL.